The 24 T cell receptor beta chains below were found in one sample sequenced in a study of blood T cells in healthy people across ages. PCR was performed a second time for about 6 to 12 cycles using a sample-barcoded 5' primer and a J-beta primer mix. Each CDR3 protein gets one entry after TCRdb re-called the 5' RACE reads with MiXCR. This table holds around 1.5 million distinct CDR3 sequences, 35% to 45% found once. The sample taken for sequencing was blood. Receptor source: a woman under 30 in good health.

This clonotype has just one count. This chain joins TRBV20-1 and TRBJ2-1; 13 bases fit TRBD2. J was trimmed by 4 bases and V by 2 bases; bases with no gene match: 5. Germline-derived CDR1 and CDR2 are DFQATT and SNEGSKA (reference sequence). The CDR3 covers 16 residues. The chain's CDR3 is CSARTSGGAGYNEQFF. The CDR3 bases are TGCAGTGCTAGAACTAGCGGGGGGGCGGGATACAATGAGCAGTTCTTC.

In this sample, this clonotype turned up a few times. This chain connects TRBV4-1 to TRBJ2-1; no firm D call. Germline values: CDR1 MGHRA, CDR2 YSYEKL. There are 13 residues in the CDR3. The ends were cut back, 0 bases at V and 13 bases at J, with 13 bases in the middle. The CDR3 DNA follows: TGCGCCAGCAGCCAAGATCGAGCGAAGGCTCAGTTCTTC. Its translation: CASSQDRAKAQFF.

This rearrangement joins TRBV4-2 to TRBJ2-4, with TRBD2 identical over 9 bases. The CDR3 consists of 15 residues. Looked up from germline, CDR1 is LGHNA and CDR2 is YNFKEQ. The ends lost 7 bases at V and 13 bases at J; junction bases unmatched: 17. DNA for the CDR3: TGTGCCAGCACAGAAGATGGGCTAGCGGGACGGGAGCAGTACTTC. Encoded protein: CASTEDGLAGREQYF.

This clonotype was recorded at least ten times. J is TRBJ2-5 and V is TRBV25-1, with a tentative D call TRBD2 (6 bases). This CDR3 region has 11 residues. Germline CDR1 is MGHDK and CDR2 is SYGVNS. The V end was cut by 3 bases, the J end by 11 bases, with 10 bases between. For the CDR3, the DNA is TGTGCCAGCAGTGAGGGACGGGAGCAGTACTTC. Translation: CASSEGREQYF.

The chain has TRBV7-9 and TRBJ2-3; no reliable D call. Trimming removed 2 bases from V and 6 bases from J, with 15 bases in between. Germline lookup yields CDR1 SEHNR and CDR2 FQNEAQ (reference sequence). The CDR3 covers 15 residues. CDR3 DNA: TGTGCCAGCAGCTTAATGCCTACGGGTCCGGATACGCAGTATTTT. It codes for CASSLMPTGPDTQYF.

A note on this clonotype: Possible read error: a much larger clone is one base away. The chain links TRBV7-2 to TRBJ1-4, with 7 nucleotides matching TRBD1. This CDR3 contains 13 residues. CDR1 is SGHTA and CDR2 is FQGNSA in the germline V gene. In DNA form, the CDR3 reads TGTGCCGGCAGCCCGACAGGGTCTGAAAAACTGTTTTTT. This encodes CAGSPTGSEKLFF.

This clonotype has a single count. The J gene is TRBJ2-3, the V gene TRBV6-2 or TRBV6-3; D gene ambiguous. The V gene's germline CDR1 is MNHEY and CDR2 SVGEGT. CDR3 size: 13 residues. V lost 5 bases, J lost 7 bases, and 13 bases lay in between. The CDR3 DNA follows: TGTGCCAGCAGTCCCCCGGACCTTAATACGCAGTATTTT. Amino acid sequence: CASSPPDLNTQYF.

The chain is built from TRBV12-3 or TRBV12-4 and TRBJ2-1, with 7 bases that match TRBD2. The CDR3 length is 15 residues. V dropped 4 bases and J dropped 9; count of bases not matched to a gene: 12. CDR3 region: CASSSRAGTTIEQFF. CDR3 bases: TGTGCCAGCAGTTCAAGGGCCGGGACTACAATTGAGCAGTTCTTC.

The CDR3, as DNA: TGTGCCAGCAGTTACTCTGGACAGGGTAGGAACACTGAAGCTTTCTTT. Its protein is CASSYSGQGRNTEAFF. V usage is TRBV6-5 and J usage is TRBJ1-1; 8 bases are a match to TRBD1. The CDR3 contains 16 residues. Germline CDR1 and CDR2: MNHEY and SVGAGI. V was pared by 0 bases and J by 1 base, with 4 bases of the junction left unmatched.

This chain links TRBV7-6 with TRBJ1-2, with D possibly matching TRBD1 (5 bases). Per the germline V gene, CDR1 is SGHVS and CDR2 is FNYEAQ. The V and J ends lost 5 bases and 0 bases respectively, with 13 bases between them. The CDR3 is made up of 15 amino acids. CDR3 sequence: CASSNVTGPNYGYTF. CDR3 DNA: TGTGCCAGCAGCAACGTAACGGGGCCTAACTATGGCTACACCTTC.

The chain couples TRBV7-9 to TRBJ2-1; 7 bases fit TRBD2. Looked up from germline, CDR1 is SEHNR and CDR2 is FQNEAQ (reference sequence). The CDR3 extends over 13 amino acids. The V gene end was trimmed by 4 bases and the J gene end by 6 bases; junction bases not matched to a gene: 3. The CDR3 spells CASSSWGGNEQFF. CDR3 DNA sequence: TGTGCCAGCAGCTCATGGGGGGGCAATGAGCAGTTCTTC.

This clonotype has only a few counts. This sequence joins TRBV11-2 and TRBJ2-5, with 8 bases that match TRBD1. Looked up from germline, CDR1 is SGHAT and CDR2 is FQNNGV. Trimming removed 4 bases from V and 1 base from J; junction bases left unmatched: 5. The CDR3 runs to 15 residues. CDR3 loop: CASSSMGQVQETQYF. CDR3 coding DNA: TGTGCCAGCAGCTCGATGGGACAGGTCCAAGAGACCCAGTACTTC. The whole variable domain, remainder taken from reference TRBV11-2 and TRBJ2-5, is EAGVAQSPRYKIIEKRQSVAFWCNPISGHATLYWYQQILGQGPKLLIQFQNNGVVDDSQLPKDRFSAERLKGVDSTLKIQPAKLEDSAVYLCASSSMGQVQETQYFGPGTRLLVL.

As to this clonotype: One end of the junction does not line up with germline, which may come from a read error. The genes are TRBV7-9 and TRBJ1-4; TRBD1 agrees at 9 bases. CDR3 size: 17 residues. The germline V gene has CDR1 SEHNR and CDR2 FQNEAQ (reference sequence). CDR3 residues: CAGSDGTGGAFNEKLFF. The CDR3 DNA reads as TGTGCCGGCAGCGACGGTACAGGGGGCGCCTTTAATGAAAAACTGTTTTTT.

This clonotype appeared a few times. The rearrangement joins TRBV20-1 to TRBJ1-2, with 8 bases lining up with TRBD1. The V gene's germline CDR1 is DFQATT and CDR2 SNEGSKA (reference sequence). This CDR3 region has 11 residues. This chain's CDR3 is CSGGQGYGYTF. Written as DNA, the CDR3 is TGCAGCGGTGGACAGGGCTATGGCTACACCTTC.

The rearrangement joins TRBV5-1 to TRBJ2-7; tentative D call: TRBD1 (5 bases). Deletions cut 8 bases from V and 3 bases from J, with 12 bases between. Germline V lookup: CDR1 SGHRS, CDR2 YFSETQ. The CDR3 runs 12 residues. For the CDR3, the DNA is TGCGCCAGTCAGGGAATCCTCTACGAGCAGTACTTC. This gives the protein CASQGILYEQYF.

This clonotype has more than one count but fewer than ten. This rearrangement joins TRBV28 to TRBJ2-7; D gene ambiguous. Germline CDR1 is MDHEN and CDR2 is SYDVKM. The V end lost 3 bases, the J end lost 1 base, and 7 bases lay between the germline ends. This CDR3 has 13 residues. The CDR3, as DNA: TGTGCCAGCAGTTTGCAAGTTTCCTACGAGCAGTACTTC. The encoded protein is CASSLQVSYEQYF.

This clonotype was seen only once. The rearrangement links TRBV3-1 to TRBJ1-2, with D unclear. Trimming left V 0 bases short and J 3 bases short, with 5 bases between. CDR3 length: 13 amino acids. CDR1 and CDR2 from the germline V gene are LGHDT and YNNKEL (reference sequence). CDR3 residues: CASSQEHDYGYTF. Here the CDR3 DNA reads TGTGCCAGCAGCCAAGAACACGACTATGGCTACACCTTC.

This chain connects TRBV5-1 to TRBJ2-1, with 7 bases that match TRBD2. CDR3 length: 15 amino acids. Unmatched junction bases numbered 12, after V lost 5 bases and J lost 7 bases. Germline V lookup: CDR1 SGHRS, CDR2 YFSETQ. CDR3 region: CASRVMGGPGNEQFF. The CDR3 DNA reads TGCGCCAGCAGGGTAATGGGAGGGCCGGGGAATGAGCAGTTCTTC.

The chain carries TRBV6-6 and TRBJ1-4, with D unresolved. Per the germline V gene, CDR1 is MNHNY and CDR2 is SVGAGI (reference sequence). The CDR3 is made up of 13 amino acids. V was trimmed by 10 bases and J by 2 bases, leaving 11 bases between them. The CDR3 is CATSLGTNEKLFF. CDR3 bases: TGTGCCACCTCCCTCGGGACTAATGAAAAACTGTTTTTT.

This clonotype turned up a few times. The chain recombines TRBV4-1 with TRBJ1-5; 10 nucleotides match TRBD1. The V and J ends lost 4 bases and 6 bases, in that order; junction bases with no gene match: 3. The CDR3 covers 14 residues. Germline lookup yields CDR1 MGHRA and CDR2 YSYEKL. CDR3 bases: TGCGCCAGCAGCCCAGACAGGGGGCCTCAGCCCCAGCATTTT. Translation gives CASSPDRGPQPQHF.

This clonotype was seen more than once but under ten times. The chain couples TRBV7-9 to TRBJ2-3; TRBD1 matches at 9 bases. J gave up 6 bases and V 1 base, and 8 bases lay outside the gene matches. This CDR3 has 16 amino acids. Germline-derived CDR1 and CDR2 are SEHNR and FQNEAQ (reference sequence). The CDR3 reads CASSLGAGQGYDTQYF. The CDR3 DNA follows: TGTGCCAGCAGCTTAGGGGCGGGACAGGGATACGATACGCAGTATTTT. The full variable domain, in which reference TRBV7-9 and TRBJ2-3 provide the parts outside the CDR3, is DTGVSQNPRHKITKRGQNVTFRCDPISEHNRLYWYRQTLGQGPEFLTYFQNEAQLEKSRLLSDRFSAERPKGSFSTLEIQRTEQGDSAMYLCASSLGAGQGYDTQYFGPGTRLTVL.

In nucleotides, the CDR3 is TGCGCCAGCAGCTTGGAGGGTTCTCAATTCATGAACACTGAAGCTTTCTTT. This gives the protein CASSLEGSQFMNTEAFF. V and J are TRBV5-1 and TRBJ1-1; D is undetermined. This CDR3 has 17 amino acids. Trimming cost V 0 bases and J 0 bases, with 15 bases left between them. The germline V gene encodes CDR1 SGHRS and CDR2 YFSETQ. Full variable domain (remainder filled in from reference TRBV5-1 and TRBJ1-1): KAGVTQTPRYLIKTRGQQVTLSCSPISGHRSVSWYQQTPGQGLQFLFEYFSETQRNKGNFPGRFSGRQFSNSRSEMNVSTLELGDSALYLCASSLEGSQFMNTEAFFGQGTRLTVV.

This clonotype has more than one count but fewer than ten. V and J are TRBV5-1 and TRBJ1-1; possibly TRBD1 for D (5 bases). CDR3 length: 14 amino acids. The V end was cut by 7 bases, the J end by 2 bases, with 15 bases between. CDR1 SGHRS and CDR2 YFSETQ come from the germline V gene. CDR3 nucleotides: TGCGCCAGCCGCACAGGACCCACCAACACTGAAGCTTTCTTT. This codes for CASRTGPTNTEAFF. The full variable domain, in which reference TRBV5-1 and TRBJ1-1 provide the parts outside the CDR3, is KAGVTQTPRYLIKTRGQQVTLSCSPISGHRSVSWYQQTPGQGLQFLFEYFSETQRNKGNFPGRFSGRQFSNSRSEMNVSTLELGDSALYLCASRTGPTNTEAFFGQGTRLTVV.

This clonotype was picked up a small number of times. The chain uses TRBV5-6 and TRBJ1-1; 11 positions agree with TRBD1. In germline, CDR1 is SGHDT, CDR2 YYEEEE. V shed 4 bases, J shed 6 bases, and the junction held 8 bases outside the gene matches. CDR3 length: 15 residues. The CDR3 sequence is CASSPPGQGGAEAFF. The CDR3 region has the DNA TGTGCCAGCAGCCCCCCGGGACAGGGGGGGGCTGAAGCTTTCTTT.